The present TCR beta chain was sequenced within a study of OX40 agonist ivuxolimab in advanced cancers. Autoimmune disease history or systemic immunosuppression led to patient exclusion. V dropped 2 bases and J dropped 3 bases, with 5 bases sitting between them. Germline lookup yields CDR1 SGHKS and CDR2 YYEKEE (reference sequence). CDR3 length equals 12 residues. The assay was immunoSEQ multiplex PCR, and TCRdb's table has in-frame clones only and misses some. The repertoire holds 80,000 or so clones, with 84% as singletons. The TCR originated in an adult with an advanced solid tumor such as melanoma, head and neck, liver or kidney cancer. The J gene is TRBJ1-1, the V gene TRBV5-5; no clear D. This specimen consisted of CD4+ or CD8+ T cells sorted from blood, obtained in a trial of the OX40 agonist ivuxolimab. The CDR3 loop reads CASSFRDTEAFF. CDR3 DNA sequence: TGTGCCAGCAGCTTCCGGGACACTGAAGCTTTCTTT.